A single sample is the source of the 29 T cell receptor beta chains below, sequenced in a study of shared clonotypes between healthy human individuals. Assay used: immunoSEQ multiplex PCR; TCRdb lists only in-frame clones, some missing. In the table there are around 2,000,000 clones, roughly 94% of which are singletons. Selected positively for CCR7 and CD45RO-negative, naive CD8 cells excluded terminally differentiated effector memory CD45RA+ cells. The sequenced sample was naive CD8+ T cells sorted from blood. All receptors derive from a man aged 18 to 29 in good health.

This chain connects TRBV18 to TRBJ2-5; D gene ambiguous. The germline V gene encodes CDR1 KGHSH and CDR2 LQKENI. This CDR3 is built from 13 residues. The V gene lost 2 bases and the J gene lost 2 bases, with 6 bases spanning the gap. CDR3 amino acids: CASSPGQQETQYF. The CDR3 bases are TGTGCCAGCTCACCAGGGCAGCAAGAGACCCAGTACTTC.

The V and J genes are TRBV7-9 and TRBJ2-3; 8 bases align to TRBD2. The J segment lost 6 bases and the V segment lost 1 base, leaving 12 bases of the junction unmatched. The CDR3 length is 17 residues. Germline V gives CDR1 SEHNR, CDR2 FQNEAQ (reference sequence). CDR3 region: CASSLEGREVRPDTQYF. Here the CDR3 DNA reads TGTGCCAGCAGCTTAGAAGGGCGGGAGGTCCGACCGGATACGCAGTATTTT. The full variable domain, with the rest looked up from reference TRBV7-9 and TRBJ2-3, is DTGVSQNPRHKITKRGQNVTFRCDPISEHNRLYWYRQTLGQGPEFLTYFQNEAQLEKSRLLSDRFSAERPKGSFSTLEIQRTEQGDSAMYLCASSLEGREVRPDTQYFGPGTRLTVL.

This chain uses TRBV27 with TRBJ2-7; the match to TRBD2 covers 10 bases. Germline V gives CDR1 MNHEY, CDR2 SMNVEV (reference sequence). CDR3 length: 15 amino acids. J was trimmed by 7 bases and V by 4 bases; bases with no gene match: 10. CDR3 sequence: CASSYRAGGPWEQYF. The CDR3 nucleotides read TGTGCCAGCAGTTACCGAGCGGGAGGGCCCTGGGAGCAGTACTTC.

The gene calls are TRBV11-2 and TRBJ2-5; D is possibly TRBD2 (6 bases). The CDR3 sequence is 16 residues long. Germline V CDR1 and CDR2: SGHAT, FQNNGV. Trimming took 3 bases from V and 2 from J, leaving 16 bases between them. CDR3 residues: CASSLARGGEQETQYF. The CDR3 bases are TGTGCCAGCAGCTTGGCCAGAGGAGGGGAACAAGAGACCCAGTACTTC.

Remarks on this clone: Other DNA sequences in this sample translate to the same CDR3. The genes are TRBV28 and TRBJ1-5; TRBD1 aligns across 8 bases. The CDR3 length is 14 residues. Germline CDR1 and CDR2: MDHEN and SYDVKM. Trimming took 8 bases from V and 0 from J; bases not matched to a gene: 3. DNA of the CDR3: TGTGCCAGCTCGACAGGGGTTAGCAATCAGCCCCAGCATTTT. It yields the protein CASSTGVSNQPQHF.

As regards this clone: The same CDR3 can be traced to other DNA sequences in this sample. This chain connects TRBV9 to TRBJ2-7; D uncertain. V lost 0 bases to trimming and J lost 1 base, with 8 bases between them. The CDR3 runs to 14 residues. Germline-derived CDR1 and CDR2 are SGDLS and YYNGEE. The CDR3 bases are TGTGCCAGCAGCGTAGGCAGGTCTTCCTACGAGCAGTACTTC. It yields the protein CASSVGRSSYEQYF.

The DNA for the CDR3 is TGTGCCAGCAGCCAGGGACAGAGTCCCTACGAGCAGTACTTC. Its translation: CASSQGQSPYEQYF. The J gene is TRBJ2-7, the V gene TRBV27; the match to TRBD1 covers 7 bases. This CDR3 has 14 amino acids. The trim removed 6 bases at V and 2 bases at J, leaving 7 bases unmatched. Germline CDR1 MNHEY, CDR2 SMNVEV (reference sequence).

This chain joins TRBV10-1 and TRBJ1-5, with a tentative D call TRBD1 (5 bases). Germline loops: CDR1 WNHNN, CDR2 SYGVQD (reference sequence). V lost 8 bases, J lost 9 bases, and 11 bases lay in between. There are 11 residues in the CDR3. The CDR3 DNA sequence: TGCGCCAGCTGCCAGGGACGGCCCCAGCATTTT. It is translated as CASCQGRPQHF.

To note about this clone: This specimen includes other DNA sequences encoding the same CDR3. The V call is TRBV28, the J call TRBJ1-6; 7 positions agree with TRBD1. Germline loops: CDR1 MDHEN, CDR2 SYDVKM. With V trimmed by 6 bases and J by 0 bases, 5 bases remained unmatched. The CDR3 spans 16 residues. The DNA for the CDR3 is TGTGCCAGCAGCAGACAGGGTAGCTCCTATAATTCACCCCTCCACTTT. Residues: CASSRQGSSYNSPLHF.

This rearrangement joins TRBV9 to TRBJ2-7; D possibly corresponds to TRBD1 (5 bases). This CDR3 is built from 15 residues. V was cut by 4 bases and J by 2 bases, with 16 bases left in between. Per germline, CDR1 SGDLS and CDR2 YYNGEE. DNA for the CDR3: TGTGCCAGCAGCCTCCCCCGCAGGGCCCCCTACGAGCAGTACTTC. Its translation is CASSLPRRAPYEQYF.

This sequence joins TRBV5-1 and TRBJ2-7, with 9 bases that match TRBD1. CDR3 size: 17 residues. Germline V CDR1 and CDR2: SGHRS, YFSETQ. Trimming removed 4 bases from V and 3 bases from J; junction bases left unmatched: 14. CDR3 residues: CASSEGQGLAPFYEQYF. Written as DNA, the CDR3 is TGCGCCAGCAGCGAGGGACAGGGCCTAGCTCCGTTCTACGAGCAGTACTTC.

In regard to this clone: This same CDR3 is encoded by further DNA sequences in the sample. J is TRBJ2-7 and V is TRBV4-1; 12 nucleotides align to TRBD2. Germline CDR1 MGHRA, CDR2 YSYEKL. The CDR3 consists of 16 residues. V gave up 0 bases and J gave up 4 bases; unmatched junction bases: 4. CDR3 in amino acids: CASSQDPGLAGYEQYF. As DNA, the CDR3 is TGCGCCAGCAGCCAAGATCCCGGACTAGCGGGATACGAGCAGTACTTC.

The rearrangement uses TRBV5-4 and TRBJ2-1, with 7 bases matching TRBD1. The CDR3 totals 15 residues. The germline CDR1 and CDR2 sequences are SGHNT and YYREEE (reference sequence). V lost 4 bases and J lost 3; bases outside the gene matches: 7. The CDR3 bases are TGTGCCAGCAGCCTCGGGACAGAAATCTACAATGAGCAGTTCTTC. Protein product: CASSLGTEIYNEQFF.

For this clone: The same CDR3 can be traced to other DNA sequences in this sample. The chain recombines TRBV7-6 with TRBJ2-7; D possibly uses TRBD1 or TRBD2 (5 bases each). The V gene's germline CDR1 is SGHVS and CDR2 FNYEAQ. V dropped 5 bases and J dropped 5 bases, with 13 bases sitting between them. The CDR3 covers 13 residues. CDR3 residues: CASSLERGDEQYF. The CDR3 region has the DNA TGTGCCAGCAGCCTAGAAAGGGGAGACGAGCAGTACTTC.

The CDR3 protein is CASSQESSSGFSSYEQYF. CDR3 DNA sequence: TGCGCCAGCAGCCAAGAATCGTCTAGCGGGTTCAGCTCCTACGAGCAGTACTTC. This rearrangement joins TRBV4-1 to TRBJ2-7, with 8 positions matching TRBD2. Germline trimming cut 0 bases from V and 0 bases from J; bases unmatched to any gene: 10. The CDR3 spans 18 residues. CDR1 and CDR2 (germline): MGHRA, YSYEKL.

This clone has only one observation. This sequence joins TRBV6-5 and TRBJ2-2; D not certain. This CDR3 contains 14 residues. Trimming stripped 5 bases from V and 0 bases from J, with 7 bases between. The germline CDR1 and CDR2 sequences are MNHEY and SVGAGI. CDR3 in amino acids: CASSPGPNTGELFF. CDR3 sequence (DNA): TGTGCCAGCAGTCCCGGGCCGAACACCGGGGAGCTGTTTTTT.

This chain connects TRBV13 to TRBJ1-3, with D hard to call. CDR1 is PRHDT, CDR2 FYEKMQ, per germline (reference sequence). The CDR3 length is 15 residues. Trimming cost V 4 bases and J 4 bases, with 14 bases left between them. The CDR3 loop reads CASSSEGFLGNTIYF. For the CDR3, the DNA is TGTGCCAGCAGCTCTGAAGGGTTCTTGGGAAACACCATATATTTT.

V usage is TRBV28 and J usage is TRBJ1-1, with 7 nucleotides matching TRBD1. J lost 2 bases, V lost 5 bases, and 8 bases had no gene match. Germline CDR1 and CDR2: MDHEN and SYDVKM. The CDR3 sequence is 15 residues long. The CDR3 DNA follows: TGTGCCAGCAGTCCCTACAGGGGATCTAACACTGAAGCTTTCTTT. Amino acids: CASSPYRGSNTEAFF.

The V and J genes are TRBV7-9 and TRBJ2-5; possible D gene TRBD2, 5 bases. Trimming pared 0 bases from V and 5 bases from J, leaving 13 bases between. In germline, CDR1 is SEHNR, CDR2 FQNEAQ (reference sequence). The CDR3 runs to 15 residues. This CDR3 reads CASSLAGVLRETQYF. CDR3 DNA: TGTGCCAGCAGCTTAGCGGGAGTCCTTCGGGAGACCCAGTACTTC.

This clone occurred once. This chain links TRBV7-9 with TRBJ2-7; tentatively, D is TRBD2 (6 bases). The germline V gene encodes CDR1 SEHNR and CDR2 FQNEAQ (reference sequence). CDR3 length equals 13 residues. Trimming shortened V by 7 bases and J by 2 bases, and 12 bases separated the two germline ends. The CDR3 sequence is CASTPRGTYEQYF. In DNA form, the CDR3 reads TGTGCCAGCACCCCCCGGGGGACCTACGAGCAGTACTTC.

V gene TRBV5-1 combines with J gene TRBJ2-1, with TRBD2 identical over 15 bases. The germline gives CDR1 SGHRS, CDR2 YFSETQ. This CDR3 spans 17 amino acids. Losses at the gene ends were 5 bases for V and 3 bases for J; bases not matched to a gene: 6. The CDR3 DNA reads as TGCGCCAGCAGAACCGGACTAGCGGGGGGGCTCTACAATGAGCAGTTCTTC. Its protein is CASRTGLAGGLYNEQFF.

CDR3: CATSRGMEGRNTEAFF. In DNA form, the CDR3 reads TGTGCCACCAGCAGGGGAATGGAGGGCAGGAACACTGAAGCTTTCTTT. The V and J genes are TRBV15 and TRBJ1-1; D ambiguous. The CDR3 spans 16 residues. CDR1 and CDR2 from the germline V gene are LNHNV and YYDKDF (reference sequence). V dropped 3 bases and J dropped 1 base, with 15 bases sitting between them.

The chain carries TRBV10-2 and TRBJ2-7; D unclear. Per germline, CDR1 WSHSY and CDR2 SAAADI. The CDR3 contains 13 residues. Trimming shortened V by 7 bases and J by 2 bases, and 12 bases separated the two germline ends. CDR3: CASTHSLTYEQYF. CDR3 DNA: TGCGCCAGCACCCACAGTTTGACCTACGAGCAGTACTTC.

The V call is TRBV30, the J call TRBJ2-7; TRBD2 is a possible D gene (5 bases). V lost 7 bases and J 2 bases, leaving 15 bases between the germline ends. CDR1 and CDR2 from the germline V gene are GTSNPN and SVGIG (reference sequence). The CDR3 has 13 amino acids. The CDR3 loop is CASLMSGPYEQYF. The CDR3 coding sequence is TGTGCCTCGTTAATGAGCGGCCCCTACGAGCAGTACTTC.

This chain uses TRBV13 with TRBJ2-3, with D perhaps matching TRBD1 (5 bases). V was clipped by 3 bases and J by 0 bases, with 10 bases between them. The CDR3 is 15 amino acids. Germline values: CDR1 PRHDT, CDR2 FYEKMQ (reference sequence). CDR3 coding DNA: TGTGCCAGCAGCTTCAGGGTGGACAGCACAGATACGCAGTATTTT. Its protein is CASSFRVDSTDTQYF. The full variable domain, rest sourced from reference TRBV13 and TRBJ2-3, is AAGVIQSPRHLIKEKRETATLKCYPIPRHDTVYWYQQGPGQDPQFLISFYEKMQSDKGSIPDRFSAQQFSDYHSELNMSSLELGDSALYFCASSFRVDSTDTQYFGPGTRLTVL.

This chain links TRBV5-1 with TRBJ2-3; 9 nucleotides agree with TRBD2. This CDR3 is 14 amino acids long. J was trimmed by 4 bases and V by 5 bases; bases with no gene match: 5. Germline-derived CDR1 and CDR2 are SGHRS and YFSETQ. The CDR3 DNA is TGCGCCAGCAGTCCCGGGACTAGCCCAGATACGCAGTATTTT. Protein product: CASSPGTSPDTQYF.

The rearrangement joins TRBV27 to TRBJ1-1; D remains ambiguous. Trimming took off 0 bases at V and 1 base at J, with 9 bases between the two ends. This CDR3 is built from 15 residues. Germline V lookup: CDR1 MNHEY, CDR2 SMNVEV (reference sequence). DNA for the CDR3: TGTGCCAGCAGTTTATCGGTGAGTCGGAACACTGAAGCTTTCTTT. It specifies CASSLSVSRNTEAFF.

This chain connects TRBV11-2 to TRBJ2-2; 12 bases align to TRBD1. This CDR3 has 18 residues. V lost 0 bases, J lost 3 bases, and 5 bases stayed unmatched. Per germline, CDR1 SGHAT and CDR2 FQNNGV. CDR3 sequence reads: CASSLERGQGAHTGELFF. The CDR3 DNA reads TGTGCCAGCAGCTTAGAAAGGGGACAGGGGGCGCACACCGGGGAGCTGTTTTTT.

This chain joins TRBV11-2 and TRBJ1-2; no reliable D call. The CDR3 totals 12 residues. V lost 1 base and J lost 4, with 4 bases in between. Germline CDR1 is SGHAT and CDR2 is FQNNGV. CDR3 coding DNA: TGTGCCAGCAGCTTAGGGACCTATGGCTACACCTTC. It encodes CASSLGTYGYTF.